The source of this TCR beta chain is a study of blood T cell repertoires in COVID-19. Seattle's cohort entered during active infection and was followed longitudinally. The CDR3 spans 15 residues. V was clipped by 3 bases and J by 5 bases; unmatched bases: 8. Germline CDR1 reads LGHDT; CDR2 reads YNNKEL (reference sequence). The protocol was immunoSEQ multiplex PCR, while the TCRdb copy is restricted to in-frame clones and leaves out a portion. The sample records 150,000 to 200,000 clones, around nine tenths being singletons. The sequence was collected from a woman older than 75 with COVID-19, enrolled during active disease. Sequenced material: peripheral blood. V usage is TRBV3-1 (or the pseudogene TRBV3-2) and J usage is TRBJ2-7; the match to TRBD1 covers 9 bases. Written as DNA, the CDR3 is TGTGCCAGCAGCCACACCGGGACAGGGTTAAACGAGCAGTACTTC. It specifies CASSHTGTGLNEQYF.